This entry lists 26 T cell receptor beta chains sequenced from one sample in a study of blood T cell repertoires in COVID-19. TCRdb's table, derived via immunoSEQ multiplex PCR, lists solely in-frame clones and lacks some. Among over 200,000 clones listed, 80% to 90% were seen once. Material: peripheral blood. All receptors derive from a woman aged 40 to 50 with active or convalescent COVID-19.

The chain is built from TRBV27 and TRBJ2-1; 7 bases agree with TRBD2. Germline V gene sequence: CDR1 MNHEY, CDR2 SMNVEV (reference sequence). There are 15 residues in the CDR3. V trimming: 8 bases; J trimming: 5 bases; junction bases outside the gene matches: 12. CDR3: CASASWGGANNEQFF. In DNA, the CDR3 is TGTGCCAGCGCCTCGTGGGGAGGGGCAAACAATGAGCAGTTCTTC.

The V gene is TRBV6-2 or TRBV6-3, the J gene TRBJ2-7; 14 nucleotides align to TRBD2. V lost 6 bases and J lost 3; bases outside the gene matches: 7. CDR1 is MNHEY and CDR2 is SVGEGT in the germline V gene. This CDR3 is 16 amino acids long. The CDR3 DNA reads TGTGCCAGCAGCCGCAGAGGGACTAGCGGGGGCTACGAGCAGTACTTC. Protein sequence: CASSRRGTSGGYEQYF.

The chain employs TRBV29-1 and TRBJ2-3; maybe TRBD2 (5 bases). Germline CDR1 and CDR2: SQVTM and ANQGSEA. V was cut by 4 bases and J by 3 bases, with 17 bases left in between. This CDR3 contains 15 residues. Here the CDR3 reads CSVVTRESPTDTQYF. The DNA for the CDR3 is TGCAGCGTTGTGACAAGGGAGTCCCCAACAGATACGCAGTATTTT.

The chain carries TRBV2 and TRBJ1-3; no clear D gene. The CDR3 length is 13 residues. The V gene's germline CDR1 is SNHLY and CDR2 FYNNEI. V was clipped by 7 bases and J by 1 base, with 8 bases between them. This CDR3 is CASTGSSGNTIYF. In DNA, the CDR3 is TGTGCCAGCACTGGCTCTTCTGGAAACACCATATATTTT.

V usage is TRBV9 and J usage is TRBJ2-3; 11 nucleotides match TRBD2. Germline V gene lookup returns CDR1 SGDLS and CDR2 YYNGEE. J gave up 5 bases and V 3 bases, and 8 bases lay outside the gene matches. This CDR3 comprises 16 residues. DNA for the CDR3: TGTGCCAGCAGCGGAACTAGCGGGAGAGGTGAAGATACGCAGTATTTT. Translated, it gives CASSGTSGRGEDTQYF.

The J gene is TRBJ1-4, the V gene TRBV28; D perhaps matches TRBD1 (5 bases). Trimming stripped 5 bases from V and 5 bases from J, with 15 bases between. Germline assignment: CDR1 MDHEN and CDR2 SYDVKM. The CDR3 is 15 amino acids. The CDR3 nucleotides read TGTGCCAGCAGTACGCCTAGGACATCCAATGAAAAACTGTTTTTT. Translating it yields CASSTPRTSNEKLFF. Complete variable domain (other parts from reference TRBV28 and TRBJ1-4): DVKVTQSSRYLVKRTGEKVFLECVQDMDHENMFWYRQDPGLGLRLIYFSYDVKMKEKGDIPEGYSVSREKKERFSLILESASTNQTSMYLCASSTPRTSNEKLFFGSGTQLSVL.

The V call is TRBV21-1, the J call TRBJ2-2; the table's D call of TRBD2 was not tested on the DNA. TRBV21-1 counts as a pseudogene. The CDR3 runs 17 residues. The DNA of the CDR3 is TGTGCCAGCAGCATAAGGTCTAGCGGGACTCACACCGGGGAGCTGTTTTTT. This codes for CASSIRSSGTHTGELFF.

This clone has a single count. This chain links TRBV19 with TRBJ1-1; D is ambiguous. Trimming stripped 5 bases from V and 5 bases from J, with 12 bases between. This CDR3 region has 13 residues. Germline V gives CDR1 LNHDA, CDR2 SQIVND (reference sequence). CDR3 loop: CASSLAGVTEAFF. The CDR3 nucleotides are TGTGCCAGTAGTCTAGCCGGGGTGACTGAAGCTTTCTTT.

The rearrangement joins TRBV27 to TRBJ2-1; weak D call: TRBD1 (6 bases). The germline CDR1 and CDR2 sequences are MNHEY and SMNVEV (reference sequence). V was pared by 7 bases and J by 5 bases, with 18 bases between. The CDR3 totals 15 residues. The CDR3, as DNA: TGTGCCAGCACCCCAGGGGTGGGACGACACAATGAGCAGTTCTTC. Amino acids: CASTPGVGRHNEQFF.

This chain joins TRBV11-3 and TRBJ1-1, with D possibly matching TRBD1 (5 bases). This CDR3 is built from 18 residues. Trimming pared 1 base from V and 0 bases from J, leaving 18 bases between. The germline V gene encodes CDR1 SGHNT and CDR2 YENEEA. CDR3 coding DNA: TGTGCCAGCAGCTTAGCCGGATTATGGGGCGCCGTGAACACTGAAGCTTTCTTT. It translates to CASSLAGLWGAVNTEAFF.

The gene calls are TRBV12-3 or TRBV12-4 and TRBJ2-2; D may be TRBD2 (6 bases). This CDR3 is built from 13 residues. Trimming took off 6 bases at V and 7 bases at J, with 12 bases between the two ends. The chain's CDR3 is CASRRGGSGELFF. The CDR3 DNA reads as TGTGCCAGCAGACGGGGAGGAAGCGGGGAGCTGTTTTTT.

The chain recombines TRBV2 with TRBJ1-1, with D tentatively TRBD1 (6 bases). Germline loops: CDR1 SNHLY, CDR2 FYNNEI. V lost 3 bases and J lost 1, with 9 bases in between. The CDR3 has 14 residues. In nucleotides, the CDR3 is TGTGCCAGCAGTGATCAGGGGTGGAACACTGAAGCTTTCTTT. This encodes CASSDQGWNTEAFF.

This clone was picked up a small number of times. CDR3 amino acids: CASSLRQSSLAKNIQYF. The CDR3 region has the DNA TGTGCCAGCAGCCTCCGACAGAGCAGTCTAGCCAAAAACATTCAGTACTTC. The chain recombines TRBV2 with TRBJ2-4, with D maybe TRBD1 (5 bases). Looked up from germline, CDR1 is SNHLY and CDR2 is FYNNEI. V was shortened by 6 bases and J by 0 bases, with 18 bases between the two germline ends. The CDR3 consists of 17 residues.

The rearrangement links TRBV6-5 to TRBJ1-6; weak D call: TRBD1 (5 bases). This CDR3 spans 14 amino acids. V gave up 6 bases and J gave up 4 bases, with 10 bases separating them. Germline V gene data show CDR1 as MNHEY and CDR2 as SVGAGI. DNA for the CDR3: TGTGCCAGCAGCCCGACAGATTATAATTCACCCCTCCACTTT. It codes for CASSPTDYNSPLHF.

The chain combines TRBV7-2 with TRBJ1-1; D not resolved. The V end was cut by 7 bases, the J end by 0 bases, with 9 bases between. The CDR3 totals 13 residues. Germline V lookup: CDR1 SGHTA, CDR2 FQGNSA. The CDR3 region has the DNA TGTGCCAGCACAACAGAACTGAACACTGAAGCTTTCTTT. It codes for CASTTELNTEAFF.

The chain links TRBV10-3 to TRBJ1-2; possible D gene TRBD1, 6 bases. V lost 3 bases and J 6 bases, leaving 20 bases between the germline ends. This CDR3 is built from 16 residues. CDR1 is ENHRY, CDR2 SYGVKD, per germline. The DNA for the CDR3 is TGTGCCATCAGTGACCTCGGGGGGCCCCCTAGTAATGGCTACACCTTC. Its protein is CAISDLGGPPSNGYTF.

This clone was counted once. The chain recombines TRBV10-2 with TRBJ1-2; the D is unclear. V was cut by 4 bases and J by 4 bases, with 10 bases left in between. Germline V gives CDR1 WSHSY, CDR2 SAAADI. This CDR3 is built from 13 residues. The CDR3 reads CASSVKEGYGYTF. CDR3 sequence (DNA): TGCGCCAGCAGTGTTAAGGAGGGCTATGGCTACACCTTC.

This clone came up a few times. V gene TRBV7-2 combines with J gene TRBJ2-1; 8 bases fit TRBD2. Germline-derived CDR1 and CDR2 are SGHTA and FQGNSA. The V segment lost 2 bases and the J segment 4 bases; nucleotides outside the gene matches: 7. The CDR3 totals 16 residues. The CDR3 region has the DNA TGTGCCAGCAGCTTATCTCTAGCGGGTTCATACAATGAGCAGTTCTTC. This gives the protein CASSLSLAGSYNEQFF.

The chain has TRBV7-6 and TRBJ2-7; 16 bases align to TRBD2. CDR3 length equals 19 residues. Germline V gene lookup returns CDR1 SGHVS and CDR2 FNYEAQ. Losses at the gene ends were 5 bases for V and 2 bases for J; bases not matched to a gene: 12. CDR3 amino acids: CASSAMLGTSGRAPYEQYF. The CDR3 nucleotides are TGTGCCAGCAGCGCAATGCTGGGGACTAGCGGGAGGGCCCCCTACGAGCAGTACTTC. The full variable domain, rest sourced from reference TRBV7-6 and TRBJ2-7, is GAGVSQSPRYKVTKRGQDVALRCDPISGHVSLYWYRQALGQGPEFLTYFNYEAQQDKSGLPNDRFSAERPEGSISTLTIQRTEQRDSAMYRCASSAMLGTSGRAPYEQYFGPGTRLTVT.

V gene TRBV6-5 combines with J gene TRBJ1-2; 8 bases agree with TRBD1. V was clipped by 8 bases and J by 4 bases; unmatched bases: 12. The CDR3 sequence is 15 residues long. The germline V gene has CDR1 MNHEY and CDR2 SVGAGI. The CDR3 is CASRPQGALTYGYTF. CDR3 coding DNA: TGTGCCAGCCGGCCCCAGGGGGCCCTGACCTATGGCTACACCTTC.

This chain connects TRBV3-1 (or the pseudogene TRBV3-2) to TRBJ1-1, with D possibly being TRBD1 (6 bases). The germline CDR1 and CDR2 sequences are LGHDT and YNNKEL (reference sequence). V was cut by 4 bases and J by 5 bases, with 14 bases left in between. The CDR3 is 14 residues long. The CDR3, as DNA: TGTGCCAGCAGCCCGGCATTCGACAGGACTGAAGCTTTCTTT. The encoded protein is CASSPAFDRTEAFF.

The chain combines TRBV5-5 with TRBJ2-7; 14 bases are shared with TRBD2. The CDR3 covers 15 residues. Germline lookup yields CDR1 SGHKS and CDR2 YYEKEE (reference sequence). J was trimmed by 7 bases and V by 4 bases; bases with no gene match: 7. In DNA, the CDR3 is TGTGCCAGCAGCCCGGGACTAGCGGGAGAATTGGAGCAGTACTTC. Amino acid sequence: CASSPGLAGELEQYF.

This rearrangement joins TRBV9 to TRBJ2-5, with TRBD1 as a possible D gene (6 bases). CDR3 length equals 14 residues. V was trimmed by 3 bases and J by 0 bases, leaving 9 bases between them. From germline, CDR1 is SGDLS and CDR2 YYNGEE. CDR3 loop: CASSGQGHQETQYF. Written as DNA, the CDR3 is TGTGCCAGCAGCGGTCAGGGGCACCAAGAGACCCAGTACTTC.

The chain recombines TRBV7-9 with TRBJ2-3, with TRBD2 matching 11 bases. The CDR3 has 14 residues. Germline trimming cut 11 bases from V and 3 bases from J; bases unmatched to any gene: 7. From germline, CDR1 is SEHNR and CDR2 FQNEAQ (reference sequence). Here the CDR3 reads CAGVAGGPTDTQYF. In DNA form, the CDR3 reads TGTGCCGGGGTAGCGGGGGGGCCGACAGATACGCAGTATTTT.

The rearrangement links TRBV5-4 to TRBJ1-2; 7 positions match TRBD1. The CDR3 sequence is 13 residues long. V lost 4 bases to trimming and J lost 7 bases; unmatched junction nucleotides: 7. CDR1 is SGHNT, CDR2 YYREEE, per germline (reference sequence). The CDR3 region is CASSIDREGGYTF. CDR3 nucleotides: TGTGCCAGCAGCATTGACAGGGAAGGTGGCTACACCTTC.

Turning to this clone: Other DNA sequences in this sample translate to the same CDR3. The rearrangement joins TRBV19 to TRBJ1-1; D remains ambiguous. Germline loops: CDR1 LNHDA, CDR2 SQIVND (reference sequence). There are 13 residues in the CDR3. V was shortened by 3 bases and J by 0 bases, with 5 bases between the two germline ends. The CDR3, as DNA: TGTGCCAGTAGTATCCGGGTGAACACTGAAGCTTTCTTT. This encodes CASSIRVNTEAFF.